The 26 T cell receptor beta chains reported below all come from one sample, sequenced in a study of T cells after yellow fever vaccination. TCRdb passed the 5' RACE reads through MiXCR, listing each CDR3 protein once. There are approximately 510,000 distinct CDR3 sequences in the sample; 20% to 25% occur only once, and approximately 15% lies in the top ten. The source was PBMCs, collected approximately 20 days after the first yellow fever vaccination. These receptors were obtained from a man aged 18 to 29 who received the YFV17D yellow fever vaccine.

The rearrangement uses TRBV18 and TRBJ2-5; D not certain. Trimming pared 3 bases from V and 5 bases from J, leaving 10 bases between. The CDR3 has 13 amino acids. Germline assignment: CDR1 KGHSH and CDR2 LQKENI. This chain's CDR3 is CASSPDAAETQYF. CDR3 DNA: TGTGCCAGCTCACCGGACGCCGCTGAGACCCAGTACTTC.

CDR3 protein: CASSVSRGPGGELFF. For the CDR3, the DNA is TGTGCCAGCAGCGTTAGCAGGGGGCCGGGCGGGGAGCTGTTTTTT. The rearrangement uses TRBV9 and TRBJ2-2; 8 bases fit TRBD1. Germline V gene sequence: CDR1 SGDLS, CDR2 YYNGEE. With 2 bases clipped from V and 7 bases from J, the junction kept 7 bases outside the gene matches. The CDR3 extends over 15 amino acids.

The table lists this clonotype with many counts. V and J are TRBV28 and TRBJ2-3; the D gene is possibly TRBD2 (6 bases). The germline CDR1 and CDR2 sequences are MDHEN and SYDVKM. V dropped 3 bases and J dropped 2 bases, with 12 bases sitting between them. CDR3 length equals 15 residues. The CDR3 loop is CASSFGGRTTDTQYF. The CDR3 nucleotides read TGTGCCAGCAGTTTTGGAGGGCGGACCACAGATACGCAGTATTTT. The complete variable domain, with remaining parts taken from reference TRBV28 and TRBJ2-3, reads DVKVTQSSRYLVKRTGEKVFLECVQDMDHENMFWYRQDPGLGLRLIYFSYDVKMKEKGDIPEGYSVSREKKERFSLILESASTNQTSMYLCASSFGGRTTDTQYFGPGTRLTVL.

The rearrangement joins TRBV7-2 to TRBJ1-1; the D gene is possibly TRBD1 (6 bases). Trimming took 8 bases from V and 1 from J, leaving 11 bases between them. The germline CDR1 and CDR2 sequences are SGHTA and FQGNSA. The CDR3 sequence is 13 residues long. CDR3 sequence (DNA): TGTGCCAGCCAACAAGGGGGGAACACTGAAGCTTTCTTT. This sequence encodes CASQQGGNTEAFF.

This clonotype was seen more than once but under ten times. V usage is TRBV5-1 and J usage is TRBJ2-5; 11 nucleotides align to TRBD2. V was pared by 4 bases and J by 5 bases, with 10 bases of the junction left unmatched. Germline CDR1 reads SGHRS; CDR2 reads YFSETQ. The CDR3 runs 16 residues. The CDR3 DNA reads TGCGCCAGCAGCCCGGGACTAGCGGTCGAAGGCGAGACCCAGTACTTC. It is translated as CASSPGLAVEGETQYF.

This clonotype was detected once. The chain employs TRBV6-2 or TRBV6-3 and TRBJ2-2; 9 nucleotides line up with TRBD1. The V segment lost 7 bases and the J segment 4 bases; nucleotides outside the gene matches: 7. This CDR3 has 15 amino acids. Per the germline V gene, CDR1 is MNHEY and CDR2 is SVGEGT. DNA for the CDR3: TGTGCCAGCAATCCCCGGGACAGGGTCACCGGGGAGCTGTTTTTT. Its translation: CASNPRDRVTGELFF.

This clonotype was picked up a small number of times. The rearrangement uses TRBV7-9 and TRBJ1-5, with D hard to call. The CDR3 is 17 residues long. V was trimmed by 1 base and J by 0 bases, leaving 13 bases between them. Germline V gene sequence: CDR1 SEHNR, CDR2 FQNEAQ (reference sequence). CDR3 sequence: CASSLGTDTYSNQPQHF. CDR3 bases: TGTGCCAGCAGCTTAGGGACCGATACTTATAGCAATCAGCCCCAGCATTTT.

The chain joins TRBV4-3 to TRBJ1-2; D gene unclear. The CDR3 length is 13 residues. V dropped 0 bases and J dropped 4 bases, with 6 bases sitting between them. The germline gives CDR1 LGHNA, CDR2 YSLEER. Here the CDR3 DNA reads TGCGCCAGCAGCCAAGATACGTTCTATGGCTACACCTTC. This sequence encodes CASSQDTFYGYTF.

The CDR3 loop reads CASSSRLGLNSPLHF. CDR3 nucleotides: TGTGCCAGCAGCTCGAGACTGGGACTTAATTCACCCCTCCACTTT. The chain combines TRBV7-8 with TRBJ1-6; D is perhaps TRBD1 (5 bases). The CDR3 is 15 residues long. From germline, CDR1 is SGHVS and CDR2 FQNEAQ. V was trimmed by 4 bases and J by 6 bases, leaving 13 bases between them.

This chain links TRBV7-2 with TRBJ1-1; 7 positions agree with TRBD1. V lost 5 bases to trimming and J lost 11 bases; unmatched junction nucleotides: 11. The CDR3 spans 13 residues. Germline V gives CDR1 SGHTA, CDR2 FQGNSA. CDR3 coding DNA: TGTGCCAGCAGCCAGGGGGGTTCGGGTGAGGCTTTCTTT. This sequence encodes CASSQGGSGEAFF.

This clonotype was observed a handful of times. The chain has TRBV5-1 and TRBJ1-5; D remains ambiguous. The CDR3 runs 15 residues. V was clipped by 0 bases and J by 1 base, with 8 bases between them. Germline V gives CDR1 SGHRS, CDR2 YFSETQ. CDR3 sequence reads: CASSLAPSSNQPQHF. The DNA of the CDR3 is TGCGCCAGCAGCTTGGCTCCGTCGAGCAATCAGCCCCAGCATTTT.

This clonotype was picked up many times. The J gene is TRBJ2-7, the V gene TRBV29-1; 11 positions match TRBD1. In germline, CDR1 is SQVTM, CDR2 ANQGSEA. The V segment lost 4 bases and the J segment 3 bases; nucleotides outside the gene matches: 8. CDR3 length: 15 residues. CDR3 nucleotide sequence: TGCAGCGTTGTGTTCGGGACAGGGGGTTACTACGAGCAGTACTTC. It yields the protein CSVVFGTGGYYEQYF.

The chain combines TRBV6-2 or TRBV6-3 with TRBJ2-3; 9 bases match TRBD2. The CDR3 runs 20 residues. Unmatched junction bases numbered 13, after V lost 0 bases and J lost 0 bases. Germline V gene lookup returns CDR1 MNHEY and CDR2 SVGEGT. CDR3 DNA: TGTGCCAGCAGTTACTCGAAAGGGCGGGGGGGCCTGAGGAGCACAGATACGCAGTATTTT. The encoded protein is CASSYSKGRGGLRSTDTQYF.

This clonotype was seen a few times. The chain combines TRBV3-1 with TRBJ2-5, with TRBD1 matching 8 bases. The trim removed 3 bases at V and 1 base at J, leaving 4 bases unmatched. The CDR3 sequence is 15 residues long. Germline V gene sequence: CDR1 LGHDT, CDR2 YNNKEL (reference sequence). This CDR3 is CASSHLGTGQETQYF. CDR3 bases: TGTGCCAGCAGCCATTTAGGGACAGGCCAAGAGACCCAGTACTTC.

The chain employs TRBV6-2 or TRBV6-3 and TRBJ1-4; D gene ambiguous. The CDR3 is 16 amino acids. Germline values: CDR1 MNHEY, CDR2 SVGEGT. Trimming took 5 bases from V and 5 from J, leaving 18 bases between them. The CDR3 DNA reads as TGTGCCAGCAGTCTGGAACCGGGCCGGAGGAATGAAAAACTGTTTTTT. Its protein is CASSLEPGRRNEKLFF.

V is TRBV2 and J is TRBJ1-1, with a tentative D call TRBD1 (5 bases). The germline V gene encodes CDR1 SNHLY and CDR2 FYNNEI. The CDR3 is 12 amino acids. V shed 8 bases and J shed 11 bases, with 18 bases lying between them. CDR3 protein: CASRESGPEAFF. Written as DNA, the CDR3 is TGTGCCAGCCGGGAGTCGGGGCCGGAGGCTTTCTTT.

The chain has TRBV4-3 and TRBJ2-5; 10 bases map to TRBD2. This CDR3 region has 14 residues. The junction had 1 base not matched to a gene; V was cut back by 2 bases and J by 4 bases. The germline V gene encodes CDR1 LGHNA and CDR2 YSLEER. The CDR3 DNA follows: TGCGCCAGCAGCCAAATAGCGGGGGGAGAGACCCAGTACTTC. The encoded protein is CASSQIAGGETQYF.

The chain recombines TRBV12-3 or TRBV12-4 with TRBJ1-5, with D perhaps TRBD1 (6 bases). The CDR3 is 14 residues long. Trimming took off 4 bases at V and 5 bases at J, with 12 bases between the two ends. The DNA of the CDR3 is TGTGCCAGCAGTTCCTCAGGGGTGGATCAGCCCCAGCATTTT. This sequence encodes CASSSSGVDQPQHF.

The chain joins TRBV19 to TRBJ2-3, with a tentative D call TRBD2 (5 bases). This CDR3 comprises 13 residues. V gave up 3 bases and J gave up 5 bases, with 9 bases separating them. Germline V gives CDR1 LNHDA, CDR2 SQIVND (reference sequence). The CDR3 protein is CASSIQAGDTQYF. CDR3 coding DNA: TGTGCCAGTAGTATTCAGGCGGGAGATACGCAGTATTTT. Based on the CDR3 plus reference TRBV19 and TRBJ2-3, the full variable domain is DGGITQSPKYLFRKEGQNVTLSCEQNLNHDAMYWYRQDPGQGLRLIYYSQIVNDFQKGDIAEGYSVSREKKESFPLTVTSAQKNPTAFYLCASSIQAGDTQYFGPGTRLTVL.

The V and J genes are TRBV4-1 and TRBJ2-6; perhaps D is TRBD1 or TRBD2 (5 bases each). The CDR3 consists of 17 residues. V lost 3 bases, J lost 0 bases, and 12 bases lay in between. CDR1 MGHRA and CDR2 YSYEKL come from the germline V gene. This chain's CDR3 is CASSQRVTGSGANVLTF. The CDR3 DNA reads as TGCGCCAGCAGCCAGAGGGTTACAGGCTCTGGGGCCAACGTCCTGACTTTC.

This clonotype was found a few times. The chain recombines TRBV5-1 with TRBJ2-3; TRBD1 or TRBD2 may be the D gene (5 bases each). This CDR3 is 15 amino acids long. The V end was cut by 4 bases, the J end by 0 bases, with 12 bases between. The germline V gene encodes CDR1 SGHRS and CDR2 YFSETQ. The CDR3 is CASSPSRDSTDTQYF. Written as DNA, the CDR3 is TGCGCCAGCAGCCCTTCCCGGGACAGCACAGATACGCAGTATTTT.

The rearrangement uses TRBV7-2 and TRBJ2-3, with D perhaps given as TRBD1 or TRBD2 (6 bases each). Trimming stripped 5 bases from V and 0 bases from J, with 18 bases between. Germline V gene data show CDR1 as SGHTA and CDR2 as FQGNSA. The CDR3 runs to 17 residues. This chain's CDR3 is CASSHPRGGSSTDTQYF. The DNA of the CDR3 is TGTGCCAGCAGCCACCCCCGAGGGGGGTCCAGCACAGATACGCAGTATTTT.

This rearrangement joins TRBV7-2 to TRBJ1-5, with 8 bases that match TRBD1. There are 17 residues in the CDR3. J lost 7 bases, V lost 1 base, and 12 bases had no gene match. Germline V lookup: CDR1 SGHTA, CDR2 FQGNSA. This chain's CDR3 is CASSLVGGGQGGQPQHF. The CDR3 DNA is TGTGCCAGCAGCTTAGTTGGAGGCGGACAGGGAGGGCAGCCCCAGCATTTT.

The rearrangement joins TRBV6-2 or TRBV6-3 to TRBJ1-2; the D is unclear. CDR1 and CDR2 from the germline V gene are MNHEY and SVGEGT. The V end was cut by 5 bases, the J end by 3 bases, with 13 bases between. CDR3 length: 14 residues. The CDR3 region is CASSPSGRDYGYTF. CDR3 DNA: TGTGCCAGCAGTCCCTCTGGTAGGGACTATGGCTACACCTTC.

This clonotype was observed a few times. CDR3 bases: TGTGCCAGCAAGGGGCACTATGGCTACACCTTC. It specifies CASKGHYGYTF. The chain recombines TRBV6-5 with TRBJ1-2, with a tentative D call TRBD1 (5 bases). This CDR3 is 11 amino acids long. V gave up 7 bases and J gave up 3 bases, with 6 bases separating them. Germline CDR1 and CDR2: MNHEY and SVGAGI.

The rearrangement links TRBV12-3 or TRBV12-4 to TRBJ2-5, with 7 bases identical to TRBD1. This CDR3 spans 15 amino acids. The trim removed 5 bases at V and 4 bases at J, leaving 10 bases unmatched. In DNA form, the CDR3 reads TGTGCCAGCAGTCGTTTAACAGGGGATGGAGAGACCCAGTACTTC. It specifies CASSRLTGDGETQYF.